One and the same sample provided the 21 T cell receptor beta chains below, sequenced in a study of PD-1 blockade in classical Hodgkin lymphoma. TCRdb keeps only in-frame clones here, not all; method: immunoSEQ multiplex PCR. In the table there are about 30,000 clones, approximately 81% of which are singletons. This sample's time point: cycle 4 day 1 (C4D1), after 5 to 7 weeks of nivolumab. Every patient was affected by relapse after autologous stem cell transplantation, while exposure to brentuximab vedotin was not uniform. The CD4+ T cells used were purified from thawed PBMCs through magnetic negative selection. The source material was CD4+ T cells from blood, sampled before the fourth cycle of nivolumab. The receptors come from a human donor with classical Hodgkin lymphoma.

V gene TRBV7-9 combines with J gene TRBJ2-3; D gene uncertain. This CDR3 has 15 amino acids. Trimming left V 1 base short and J 0 bases short, with 8 bases between. Germline CDR1 reads SEHNR; CDR2 reads FQNEAQ (reference sequence). Here the CDR3 reads CASSLVLGSTDTQYF. DNA for the CDR3: TGTGCCAGCAGCTTAGTTTTAGGGAGCACAGATACGCAGTATTTT.

The V gene is TRBV5-6, the J gene TRBJ2-5; TRBD2 is a possible D gene (5 bases). The CDR3 consists of 12 residues. CDR1 and CDR2 from the germline V gene are SGHDT and YYEEEE. Trimming took off 0 bases at V and 5 bases at J, with 5 bases between the two ends. CDR3 amino acids: CASSLAGETQYF. The CDR3 nucleotides are TGTGCCAGCAGCTTGGCGGGGGAGACCCAGTACTTC. Looking up the rest from reference TRBV5-6 and TRBJ2-5 gives the full variable domain: DAGVTQSPTHLIKTRGQQVTLRCSPKSGHDTVSWYQQALGQGPQFIFQYYEEEERQRGNFPDRFSGHQFPNYSSELNVNALLLGDSALYLCASSLAGETQYFGPGTRLLVL.

This clone showed up just once. The chain employs TRBV9 and TRBJ2-7, with TRBD1 identical over 8 bases. Germline-derived CDR1 and CDR2 are SGDLS and YYNGEE. The CDR3 runs 13 residues. Trimming took 0 bases from V and 7 from J; bases not matched to a gene: 3. Here the CDR3 DNA reads TGTGCCAGCAGCGTAGTCCAGGGGGCGGAGCAGTACTTC. Its translation: CASSVVQGAEQYF.

This chain links TRBV4-2 with TRBJ2-4, with D maybe TRBD2 (7 bases). Germline V gene sequence: CDR1 LGHNA, CDR2 YNFKEQ. The V and J ends lost 1 base and 8 bases respectively, with 12 bases between them. The CDR3 covers 14 residues. Here the CDR3 DNA reads TGTGCCAGCAGCCAAGGTGGGGGGGCGGACATTCAGTACTTC. Its protein product is CASSQGGGADIQYF.

The J gene is TRBJ1-6, the V gene TRBV5-1; D gene unclear. Looked up from germline, CDR1 is SGHRS and CDR2 is YFSETQ. Trimming cost V 4 bases and J 0 bases, with 14 bases left between them. CDR3 length: 17 residues. This CDR3 is CASSLAPQSSYNSPLHF. In DNA, the CDR3 is TGCGCCAGCAGCCTCGCTCCCCAAAGCTCCTATAATTCACCCCTCCACTTT.

The chain is built from TRBV9 and TRBJ2-3; no reliable D call. The germline CDR1 and CDR2 sequences are SGDLS and YYNGEE. The ends were cut back, 4 bases at V and 5 bases at J, with 8 bases in the middle. This CDR3 has 12 amino acids. DNA of the CDR3: TGTGCCAGCAGCATGCCCAAAGATACGCAGTATTTT. Protein product: CASSMPKDTQYF.

This clone was seen more than once but under ten times. V gene TRBV10-1 combines with J gene TRBJ2-7, with a tentative D call TRBD1 (6 bases). With 2 bases removed from V and 3 bases from J, the gap between germline ends came to 8 bases. This CDR3 region has 13 residues. Germline V CDR1 and CDR2: WNHNN, SYGVQD (reference sequence). In DNA form, the CDR3 reads TGCGCCAGCAGTGAGGAACAGGGCTACGAGCAGTACTTC. Amino acid sequence: CASSEEQGYEQYF.

The V and J genes are TRBV6-5 and TRBJ2-6; no clear D gene. Trimming took off 6 bases at V and 0 bases at J, with 6 bases between the two ends. The CDR3 spans 14 residues. The germline CDR1 and CDR2 sequences are MNHEY and SVGAGI. CDR3 residues: CASRQHSGANVLTF. The CDR3 region has the DNA TGTGCCAGCAGGCAACACTCTGGGGCCAACGTCCTGACTTTC.

The rearrangement joins TRBV5-1 to TRBJ2-3; TRBD1 matches 8 bases. Germline V gives CDR1 SGHRS, CDR2 YFSETQ. The trim removed 4 bases at V and 5 bases at J, leaving 9 bases unmatched. This CDR3 is 15 amino acids long. CDR3 DNA: TGCGCCAGCAGCATAGGACAGGGTCGGATAGATACGCAGTATTTT. Translated: CASSIGQGRIDTQYF.

The chain carries TRBV11-2 and TRBJ2-3; D may match TRBD1 or TRBD2 (7 bases each). Per the germline V gene, CDR1 is SGHAT and CDR2 is FQNNGV. V was cut by 3 bases and J by 14 bases, with 27 bases left in between. CDR3 length: 16 amino acids. The CDR3 sequence is CASSLRGGTAGEYWYF. CDR3 DNA sequence: TGTGCCAGCAGCTTGAGGGGGGGGACAGCCGGAGAGTACTGGTATTTT.

V is TRBV19 and J is TRBJ2-3; a weak D match, TRBD1 (5 bases). CDR1 is LNHDA and CDR2 is SQIVND in the germline V gene (reference sequence). V gave up 6 bases and J gave up 3 bases, with 10 bases separating them. The length of the CDR3 is 13 residues. The CDR3 spells CASRGQGTDTQYF. As DNA, the CDR3 is TGTGCCAGTAGGGGCCAGGGAACAGATACGCAGTATTTT. Full variable domain (missing parts from reference TRBV19 and TRBJ2-3): DGGITQSPKYLFRKEGQNVTLSCEQNLNHDAMYWYRQDPGQGLRLIYYSQIVNDFQKGDIAEGYSVSREKKESFPLTVTSAQKNPTAFYLCASRGQGTDTQYFGPGTRLTVL.

CDR3 sequence (DNA): TGTGCCAGCTCAACAGGGTTTGACTATGGCTACACCTTC. This sequence encodes CASSTGFDYGYTF. The chain links TRBV7-8 to TRBJ1-2, with D possibly TRBD1 on 6 matching bases. Germline loops: CDR1 SGHVS, CDR2 FQNEAQ. This CDR3 spans 13 amino acids. V lost 8 bases and J 3 bases, leaving 13 bases between the germline ends.

The rearrangement uses TRBV6-6 and TRBJ1-5, with a possible D match to TRBD1 (5 bases). The CDR3 is made up of 15 amino acids. The germline V and J ends were trimmed by 6 bases and 6 bases, with 18 bases remaining between them. Per germline, CDR1 MNHNY and CDR2 SVGAGI (reference sequence). CDR3 residues: CASRPPGGTGQPQHF. The CDR3 DNA reads as TGTGCCAGCAGACCCCCCGGGGGGACGGGTCAGCCCCAGCATTTT.

The rearrangement joins TRBV12-5 to TRBJ2-1, with D unclear. Deletions cut 0 bases from V and 7 bases from J, with 7 bases between. This CDR3 comprises 13 residues. CDR1 is LGHNT, CDR2 FRNRAP, per germline. The CDR3 sequence: CASGLVPGNEQFF. In nucleotides, the CDR3 is TGTGCTAGTGGTTTGGTACCAGGAAATGAGCAGTTCTTC.

The chain carries TRBV11-1 and TRBJ1-2, with a possible D match to TRBD1 (6 bases). This CDR3 is 17 amino acids long. Trimming took off 2 bases at V and 0 bases at J, with 16 bases between the two ends. Germline-derived CDR1 and CDR2 are SGHAT and FQDESV (reference sequence). As DNA, the CDR3 is TGTGCCAGCAGCTTATGGCTGACAGGCCAAACTAACTATGGCTACACCTTC. This codes for CASSLWLTGQTNYGYTF.

Concerning this clone itself: A read error may account for a junction end that differs from germline. The chain links TRBV9 to TRBJ2-5; D is ambiguous. CDR1 and CDR2 (germline): SGDLS, YYNGEE. The CDR3 extends over 12 amino acids. CDR3 DNA sequence: TGTGCCAGCAGCGTGGTACCGGAGAGCCAGTACTTC. This translates into CASSVVPESQYF.

V and J are TRBV6-1 and TRBJ2-7; the D is unclear. The CDR3 runs to 14 residues. V lost 6 bases and J 1 base, leaving 13 bases between the germline ends. Germline V CDR1 and CDR2: MNHNS, SASEGT. The DNA of the CDR3 is TGTGCCAGCAGACCACCAGGCAGGTCCTACGAGCAGTACTTC. This codes for CASRPPGRSYEQYF.

This clone appeared a few times. This sequence joins TRBV5-1 and TRBJ1-1; no clear D gene. Germline V CDR1 and CDR2: SGHRS, YFSETQ. CDR3 length: 13 residues. V was trimmed by 1 base and J by 1 base, leaving 5 bases between them. The CDR3: CASSLQTNTEAFF. DNA for the CDR3: TGCGCCAGCAGCTTGCAGACGAACACTGAAGCTTTCTTT.

This clone was picked up a small number of times. The chain has TRBV9 and TRBJ1-2; D not certain. CDR3 size: 15 residues. Trimming pared 0 bases from V and 4 bases from J, leaving 13 bases between. Germline loops: CDR1 SGDLS, CDR2 YYNGEE. As DNA, the CDR3 is TGTGCCAGCAGCGTAGCTCAGGATATGGGCTATGGCTACACCTTC. Protein: CASSVAQDMGYGYTF.

The chain joins TRBV7-3 to TRBJ2-7, with D possibly being TRBD1 (5 bases). The CDR3 covers 15 residues. CDR1 SGHTA and CDR2 FQGTGA come from the germline V gene. The ends were cut back, 2 bases at V and 1 base at J, with 12 bases in the middle. The CDR3, as DNA: TGTGCCAGCAGCTTAGAGATAGGGGATTCCTACGAGCAGTACTTC. Translated, it gives CASSLEIGDSYEQYF.

The chain employs TRBV4-2 and TRBJ2-5; TRBD2 aligns across 12 bases. The CDR3 spans 17 residues. The germline CDR1 and CDR2 sequences are LGHNA and YNFKEQ. V was pared by 4 bases and J by 4 bases, with 10 bases of the junction left unmatched. CDR3 protein: CASSRLAGAPGVETQYF. The CDR3 nucleotides read TGTGCCAGCAGCCGACTAGCGGGGGCCCCGGGGGTAGAGACCCAGTACTTC.